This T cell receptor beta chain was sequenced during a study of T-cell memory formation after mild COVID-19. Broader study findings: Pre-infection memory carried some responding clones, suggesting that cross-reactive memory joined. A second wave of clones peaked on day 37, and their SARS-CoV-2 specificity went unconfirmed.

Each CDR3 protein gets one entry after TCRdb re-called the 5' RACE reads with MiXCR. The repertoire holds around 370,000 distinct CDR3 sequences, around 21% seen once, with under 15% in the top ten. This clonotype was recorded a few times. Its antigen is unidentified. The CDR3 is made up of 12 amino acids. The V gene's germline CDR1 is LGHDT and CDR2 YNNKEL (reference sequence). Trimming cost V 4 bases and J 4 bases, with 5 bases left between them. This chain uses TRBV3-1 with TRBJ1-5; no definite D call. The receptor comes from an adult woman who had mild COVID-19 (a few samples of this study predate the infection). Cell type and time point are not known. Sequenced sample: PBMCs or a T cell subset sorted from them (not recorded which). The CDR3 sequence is CASSRANQPQHF. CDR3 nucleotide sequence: TGTGCCAGCAGCCGCGCGAATCAGCCCCAGCATTTT.